These 17 T cell receptor beta chains were sequenced from one sample in a study of sequential checkpoint blockade in melanoma. Specified treatment: randomized to nivolumab then ipilimumab (arm A) or the reverse (arm B). The method was immunoSEQ multiplex PCR; TCRdb's version includes in-frame clones alone and lacks a portion of them. The sample gives over 10,000 clones, under 80% of which show up once; roughly 23% is in the top ten. Sequences were derived from CD8+ T cells sorted from blood (inferred from file names), sampled from a patient given nivolumab and ipilimumab in sequence. The receptors come from a human donor with melanoma.

The CDR3 coding sequence is TGTGCCAGCAGCTTAGAAACTAGCGGAGGCTACGAGCAGTACTTC. Protein product: CASSLETSGGYEQYF. The V gene is TRBV7-8, the J gene TRBJ2-5; the match to TRBD2 covers 8 bases. The last part of the DNA fits TRBJ2-7 better; the J call may be wrong. The CDR3 consists of 15 residues. CDR1 and CDR2 (germline): SGHVS, FQNEAQ.

The genes are TRBV19 and TRBJ2-7, with D possibly matching TRBD1 (6 bases). The CDR3 consists of 14 residues. Germline assignment: CDR1 LNHDA and CDR2 SQIVND (reference sequence). The V end lost 4 bases, the J end lost 5 bases, and 15 bases lay between the germline ends. The CDR3 loop is CASSNPYGGHEQYF. Here the CDR3 DNA reads TGTGCCAGTAGTAACCCCTATGGGGGCCACGAGCAGTACTTC.

J is TRBJ1-4 and V is TRBV27; 8 bases are a match to TRBD1. The germline CDR1 and CDR2 sequences are MNHEY and SMNVEV (reference sequence). V shed 8 bases and J 7 bases; nucleotides not matched to a gene: 9. The CDR3 contains 14 residues. The DNA of the CDR3 is TGTGCCAGCGGCCCGACCAGGGGGCTTGAAAAACTGTTTTTT. Protein: CASGPTRGLEKLFF.

The rearrangement links TRBV5-1 to TRBJ2-1; D remains ambiguous. The V and J ends lost 3 bases and 1 base respectively, with 17 bases between them. The germline CDR1 and CDR2 sequences are SGHRS and YFSETQ. The CDR3 extends over 17 amino acids. CDR3 in DNA: TGCGCCAGCAGCTCCCTGACGGAGCCACCTTCCTACAATGAGCAGTTCTTC. Protein sequence: CASSSLTEPPSYNEQFF.

This clone was observed a single time. The rearrangement uses TRBV9 and TRBJ2-7; 7 nucleotides agree with TRBD1. Losses at the gene ends were 3 bases for V and 1 base for J; bases not matched to a gene: 4. This CDR3 spans 14 amino acids. CDR1 is SGDLS, CDR2 YYNGEE, per germline. This chain's CDR3 is CASSGTGDSYEQYF. The CDR3 bases are TGTGCCAGCAGCGGTACAGGGGATTCCTACGAGCAGTACTTC.

The gene calls are TRBV4-1 and TRBJ2-3; 8 bases fit TRBD2. Germline CDR1 and CDR2: MGHRA and YSYEKL. There are 15 residues in the CDR3. Germline trimming cut 1 base from V and 6 bases from J; bases unmatched to any gene: 6. CDR3 amino acids: CASSQAEREWDTQYF. CDR3 sequence (DNA): TGCGCCAGCAGCCAAGCGGAGCGGGAGTGGGATACGCAGTATTTT.

This clone was detected once. The J gene is TRBJ2-7, the V gene TRBV7-8, with D uncertain. With 5 bases removed from V and 5 bases from J, the gap between germline ends came to 10 bases. CDR1 and CDR2 from the germline V gene are SGHVS and FQNEAQ. CDR3 length: 12 residues. In DNA form, the CDR3 reads TGTGCCAGCAGCCCCGGGTACGACGAGCAGTACTTC. Its protein product is CASSPGYDEQYF.

This clone has only a few counts. This sequence joins TRBV6-5 and TRBJ2-1, with TRBD2 matching over 8 bases. This CDR3 is built from 15 residues. V gave up 1 base and J gave up 2 bases; unmatched junction bases: 1. Per the germline V gene, CDR1 is MNHEY and CDR2 is SVGAGI. DNA for the CDR3: TGTGCCAGCAGTTACTTAGCGGGGACCTACAATGAGCAGTTCTTC. Translation gives CASSYLAGTYNEQFF.

This sequence joins TRBV28 and TRBJ1-5, with a weak D call TRBD1 (6 bases). This CDR3 comprises 14 residues. Germline V CDR1 and CDR2: MDHEN, SYDVKM. Trimming removed 6 bases at V and 2 bases at J, with 11 bases between. CDR3 sequence (DNA): TGTGCCAGCAGACAGGGTTTGGGCAATCAGCCCCAGCATTTT. Its protein product is CASRQGLGNQPQHF.

This clone was counted a few times. CDR3 bases: TGTGCCAGCGCCAGCGGGAGTGAGATCAATGAGCAGTTCTTC. Translating it yields CASASGSEINEQFF. The rearrangement links TRBV27 to TRBJ2-1; 8 bases are a match to TRBD2. V lost 8 bases, J lost 6 bases, and 9 bases stayed unmatched. The CDR3 length is 14 residues. CDR1 and CDR2 (germline): MNHEY, SMNVEV (reference sequence).

V and J are TRBV10-3 and TRBJ1-5, with a weak D call TRBD1 (6 bases). The CDR3 sequence is 14 residues long. CDR1 is ENHRY and CDR2 is SYGVKD in the germline V gene. Deletions cut 10 bases from V and 0 bases from J, with 13 bases between. The CDR3, as DNA: TGTGCCACCACCCGGACAGATAGCAATCAGCCCCAGCATTTT. Translated: CATTRTDSNQPQHF.

This rearrangement joins TRBV7-9 to TRBJ2-5, with TRBD1 identical over 7 bases. The J call is doubtful: the DNA matches TRBJ2-7 better. The CDR3 runs 13 residues. The germline V gene encodes CDR1 SEHNR and CDR2 FQNEAQ (reference sequence). CDR3 sequence (DNA): TGTGCCAGCAGCGCGGACAGGTTCTACGAGCAGTACTTC. Translated, it gives CASSADRFYEQYF.

The CDR3 DNA reads as TGTGCCAGCAGTCTTGGTTACGGGTACAACCAAGAGACCCAGTACTTC. This translates into CASSLGYGYNQETQYF. J is TRBJ2-5 and V is TRBV28; the D is unclear. This CDR3 spans 16 amino acids. CDR1 is MDHEN and CDR2 is SYDVKM in the germline V gene. Deletions cut 5 bases from V and 0 bases from J, with 16 bases between.

The gene calls are TRBV4-1 and TRBJ2-5, with 10 bases that match TRBD1. TRBJ2-7 explains the end of the DNA better; the J call may be wrong. The CDR3 is made up of 19 amino acids. CDR1 is MGHRA and CDR2 is YSYEKL in the germline V gene. CDR3 region: CASSQKEIVGTGVSYEQYF. CDR3 DNA sequence: TGCGCCAGCAGCCAAAAAGAAATTGTGGGGACAGGGGTATCCTACGAGCAGTACTTC.

The chain recombines TRBV6-5 with TRBJ2-5, with D possibly matching TRBD1 (5 bases). The germline V gene has CDR1 MNHEY and CDR2 SVGAGI. Trimming took off 1 base at V and 3 bases at J, with 6 bases between the two ends. This CDR3 has 13 residues. CDR3 residues: CASSYLGEETQYF. In nucleotides, the CDR3 is TGTGCCAGCAGTTACTTAGGGGAAGAGACCCAGTACTTC.

The gene calls are TRBV5-5 and TRBJ2-7; 9 positions agree with TRBD2. The J segment lost 2 bases and the V segment lost 4 bases, leaving 10 bases of the junction unmatched. This CDR3 is built from 16 residues. Per the germline V gene, CDR1 is SGHKS and CDR2 is YYEKEE (reference sequence). The CDR3 coding sequence is TGTGCCAGCAGCCTTTCTCGACTAGCGGAGGCCTACGAGCAGTACTTC. This codes for CASSLSRLAEAYEQYF. Based on the CDR3 plus reference TRBV5-5 and TRBJ2-7, the full variable domain is DAGVTQSPTHLIKTRGQQVTLRCSPISGHKSVSWYQQVLGQGPQFIFQYYEKEERGRGNFPDRFSARQFPNYSSELNVNALLLGDSALYLCASSLSRLAEAYEQYFGPGTRLTVT.

This clone was seen a single time. The chain employs TRBV28 and TRBJ2-5; TRBD1 aligns across 9 bases. The closer fit of TRBJ2-7 to the DNA end suggests the J call may be wrong. This CDR3 spans 13 amino acids. Germline loops: CDR1 MDHEN, CDR2 SYDVKM. The CDR3 DNA follows: TGTGCCAGCAGTTTGGACAGGGGATACGAGCAGTACTTC. Translating it yields CASSLDRGYEQYF.